The 9 T cell receptor beta chains below all came from one sample that was sequenced in a study of persistence of HIV-infected CD4 T cells. The stimulus was an HIV-1 Gag 15-mer peptide pool, roughly 1 ug/peptide/mL. Responding CD4+ T cells were sorted by upregulation of both CD40 ligand and CD69. Their antigen targets remain unknown. This was the immunoSEQ version 4 assay in survey mode. Assay: immunoSEQ multiplex PCR; the TCRdb copy retains only in-frame clones and omits some. The sample holds tens of thousands of clones, 74% seen once. The sequencing used CD4+ T cells sorted from PBMCs after 18-hour stimulation, collected from a patient who received antiretroviral therapy. The source of these receptors is an adult man with HIV who was CMV-seropositive.

The V and J genes are TRBV24-1 and TRBJ2-7; no firm D call. Germline V gene lookup returns CDR1 KGHDR and CDR2 SFDVKD. This CDR3 spans 12 amino acids. The V and J ends lost 2 bases and 3 bases respectively, with 4 bases between them. The chain's CDR3 is CATSDSFYEQYF. CDR3 nucleotide sequence: TGTGCCACCAGTGATTCGTTCTACGAGCAGTACTTC.

The chain has TRBV25-1 and TRBJ1-2; no clear D. Trimming removed 1 base from V and 5 bases from J, with 11 bases in between. The CDR3 has 14 amino acids. Germline CDR1 reads MGHDK; CDR2 reads SYGVNS. In DNA form, the CDR3 reads TGTGCCAGCAGTGAATTAGAGGCGGCTTATGGCTACACCTTC. This translates into CASSELEAAYGYTF.

The V and J genes are TRBV11-2 and TRBJ2-3; 7 nucleotides align to TRBD1. V lost 5 bases, J lost 2 bases, and 7 bases stayed unmatched. This CDR3 region has 15 residues. In germline, CDR1 is SGHAT, CDR2 FQNNGV. CDR3 sequence (DNA): TGTGCCAGCAGCCCCGACAGGGTATCCACAGATACGCAGTATTTT. This encodes CASSPDRVSTDTQYF.

CDR3 DNA sequence: TGTGCCAGCAGTTCAGAACTACTAGGCGGCCACGAGCAGTACTTC. It specifies CASSSELLGGHEQYF. J is TRBJ2-7 and V is TRBV28, with TRBD2 as a possible D gene (5 bases). V lost 4 bases and J 5 bases, leaving 18 bases between the germline ends. Germline CDR1 is MDHEN and CDR2 is SYDVKM. The CDR3 sequence is 15 residues long.

The chain couples TRBV2 to TRBJ1-5; 7 bases map to TRBD1. V was pared by 4 bases and J by 4 bases, with 13 bases of the junction left unmatched. There are 17 residues in the CDR3. The germline CDR1 and CDR2 sequences are SNHLY and FYNNEI. The CDR3 nucleotides read TGTGCCAGCAGTGGATTGGAAGGGGGCGCCTTGAATCAGCCCCAGCATTTT. Its translation: CASSGLEGGALNQPQHF.

The rearrangement joins TRBV2 to TRBJ1-6, with D uncertain. Germline V CDR1 and CDR2: SNHLY, FYNNEI. V gave up 9 bases and J gave up 0 bases, with 9 bases separating them. The CDR3 has 14 residues. CDR3 DNA sequence: TGTGCCAGGGGAGGGAGCTCCTATAATTCACCCCTCCACTTT. Amino acids: CARGGSSYNSPLHF.

This clone was found a few times. J is TRBJ2-3 and V is TRBV28; 7 nucleotides match TRBD1. Germline V gene lookup returns CDR1 MDHEN and CDR2 SYDVKM. J was trimmed by 4 bases and V by 7 bases; bases with no gene match: 5. The CDR3 is 13 residues long. The CDR3 nucleotides read TGTGCCAGCAACCGACAGGGATCAGATACGCAGTATTTT. Translated, it gives CASNRQGSDTQYF.

V is TRBV27 and J is TRBJ2-7; 8 nucleotides align to TRBD1. The germline gives CDR1 MNHEY, CDR2 SMNVEV (reference sequence). V lost 6 bases to trimming and J lost 4 bases; unmatched junction nucleotides: 8. This CDR3 spans 14 amino acids. The CDR3 loop reads CASRYGTGPYEQYF. The CDR3 DNA follows: TGTGCCAGCAGATACGGGACAGGCCCTTACGAGCAGTACTTC.

The V gene is TRBV6-5, the J gene TRBJ1-1; D is possibly TRBD1 (5 bases). CDR3 length: 15 residues. Germline V lookup: CDR1 MNHEY, CDR2 SVGAGI. The germline V and J ends were trimmed by 6 bases and 1 base, with 15 bases remaining between them. The CDR3 protein is CASRGPGAANTEAFF. The CDR3, as DNA: TGTGCCAGCAGGGGGCCCGGGGCCGCGAACACTGAAGCTTTCTTT.